This is a list of T cell receptor beta chains from one sample in a study of blood T cell repertoires in COVID-19. The method was immunoSEQ multiplex PCR; TCRdb's version includes in-frame clones alone and lacks a portion of them. Of under 50,000 clones listed, over 80% were seen once; the top ten hold about 59%. The sequencing input was peripheral blood. The source is a man in his 70s with acute or convalescent COVID-19. CDR3s include the opening cysteine and the closing phenylalanine or tryptophan. Fields, in order: V gene, D gene, J gene, clone size, CDR3 DNA, CDR3 protein. D genes are given only for firm matches. Clone size is stated in some rows and not others, as once, few, many or a class when expanded.

v_call: TRBV5-4
d_call: .
j_call: TRBJ2-1
clone_size: .
cdr3_nt: TGTGCCAGCAGCTTTAACGGGAACTCCTACAATGAGCAGTTCTTC
cdr3_aa: CASSFNGNSYNEQFF

v_call: TRBV7-2
d_call: .
j_call: TRBJ1-5
clone_size: .
cdr3_nt: TGTGCCAGCAGCTTATGGGGCACGTACAATCAGCCCCAGCATTTT
cdr3_aa: CASSLWGTYNQPQHF

v_call: TRBV11-2
d_call: TRBD2
j_call: TRBJ2-2
clone_size: .
cdr3_nt: TGTGCCAGCAGCTTGAGCGGGAGCCTACTCACCGGGGAGCTGTTTTTT
cdr3_aa: CASSLSGSLLTGELFF

v_call: TRBV7-2
d_call: .
j_call: TRBJ1-2
clone_size: .
cdr3_nt: TGTGCCAGCAGCTTAGCAGGGGGATCTTTGGATGGCTACACCTTC
cdr3_aa: CASSLAGGSLDGYTF

v_call: TRBV11-2
d_call: .
j_call: TRBJ2-3
clone_size: .
cdr3_nt: TGTGCCAGCAGCCCGCCCGGACTGCCTGGCACAGATACGCAGTATTTT
cdr3_aa: CASSPPGLPGTDTQYF

v_call: TRBV29-1
d_call: .
j_call: TRBJ1-2
clone_size: .
cdr3_nt: TGCAGCGGATCCTCGGCCGACCGGGTTGGCTACACCTTC
cdr3_aa: CSGSSADRVGYTF

v_call: TRBV4-3
d_call: .
j_call: TRBJ2-7
clone_size: .
cdr3_nt: TGCGCCAGCAGCCAAGTCCTCAGGGGGGATTCGGGGGAGCAGTACTTC
cdr3_aa: CASSQVLRGDSGEQYF

v_call: TRBV7-2
d_call: .
j_call: TRBJ1-1
clone_size: once
cdr3_nt: TGTGCCAGCAGCTCGCAGATGAACACTGAAGCTTTCTTT
cdr3_aa: CASSSQMNTEAFF

v_call: TRBV7-2
d_call: TRBD1
j_call: TRBJ2-7
clone_size: once
cdr3_nt: TGTGCCAGCAGCTTAGGGGGGACAGGGGGCCACGAGCAGTACTTC
cdr3_aa: CASSLGGTGGHEQYF

v_call: TRBV5-4
d_call: .
j_call: TRBJ1-1
clone_size: .
cdr3_nt: TGTGCCAGCAGCTTGGCCATAGGGGGCACTGAAGCTTTCTTT
cdr3_aa: CASSLAIGGTEAFF

v_call: TRBV7-2
d_call: .
j_call: TRBJ1-2
clone_size: few
cdr3_nt: TGTGCCAGCAGCTTAGGAGGTCCCCTAGCTAACTATGGCTACACCTTC
cdr3_aa: CASSLGGPLANYGYTF

v_call: TRBV27
d_call: TRBD1
j_call: TRBJ2-2
clone_size: .
cdr3_nt: TGTGCCAGCAGCCTAGACAGGGCGAACACCGGGGAGCTGTTTTTT
cdr3_aa: CASSLDRANTGELFF

v_call: TRBV28
d_call: .
j_call: TRBJ2-7
clone_size: .
cdr3_nt: TGTGCCAGCAGTGCCCCGGGGGACCGCGAGCAGTACTTC
cdr3_aa: CASSAPGDREQYF

v_call: TRBV19
d_call: .
j_call: TRBJ1-1
clone_size: .
cdr3_nt: TGTGCCAGTAAAACGGGGGGCTGGTCTGAAGCTTTCTTT
cdr3_aa: CASKTGGWSEAFF

v_call: TRBV10-3
d_call: TRBD1
j_call: TRBJ1-2
clone_size: once
cdr3_nt: TGTGCCATCAGTGAGCGGGACGACAGGGATGGCTATGGCTACACCTTC
cdr3_aa: CAISERDDRDGYGYTF

v_call: TRBV9
d_call: .
j_call: TRBJ1-2
clone_size: .
cdr3_nt: TGTGCCAGCAGTGCCCAACAGGAATATGGCTACACCTTC
cdr3_aa: CASSAQQEYGYTF

v_call: TRBV7-3
d_call: .
j_call: TRBJ1-5
clone_size: .
cdr3_nt: TGTGCCAGCAGCTCCGGGGAGAGCGTTCGCCAGCCCCAGCATTTT
cdr3_aa: CASSSGESVRQPQHF

v_call: TRBV5-1
d_call: TRBD1
j_call: TRBJ1-5
clone_size: .
cdr3_nt: TGCGCCAGCAGTATCAGGGGGCGAAATCTAGTGGGTGGTAGCAATCAGCCCCAGCATTTT
cdr3_aa: CASSIRGRNLVGGSNQPQHF

v_call: TRBV5-1
d_call: TRBD1
j_call: TRBJ1-2
clone_size: .
cdr3_nt: TGCGCCAGCAGCCCCGACAGGGGCGGCTACACCTTC
cdr3_aa: CASSPDRGGYTF

v_call: TRBV7-9
d_call: .
j_call: TRBJ1-5
clone_size: .
cdr3_nt: TGTGCCAGCAGCTTATCAGGGTTGTATAGCAATCAGCCCCAGCATTTT
cdr3_aa: CASSLSGLYSNQPQHF

v_call: TRBV19
d_call: TRBD2
j_call: TRBJ2-1
clone_size: .
cdr3_nt: TGTGCCAGTAGTACGGGACTAGCTGGCAATGAGCAGTTCTTC
cdr3_aa: CASSTGLAGNEQFF

v_call: TRBV19
d_call: TRBD1
j_call: TRBJ1-5
clone_size: few
cdr3_nt: TGTGCCAGTAGGGATCCGTCACCAGGGGGATATAGCAATCAGCCCCAGCATTTT
cdr3_aa: CASRDPSPGGYSNQPQHF

v_call: TRBV27
d_call: .
j_call: TRBJ2-3
clone_size: .
cdr3_nt: TGTGCCACGAAACCCCCGGGAAGCACAGATACGCAGTATTTT
cdr3_aa: CATKPPGSTDTQYF

v_call: TRBV10-1
d_call: .
j_call: TRBJ1-6
clone_size: .
cdr3_nt: TGCGCCAGCGTGGGAGATAGCTCCTATAATTCACCCCTCCACTTT
cdr3_aa: CASVGDSSYNSPLHF

v_call: TRBV7-2
d_call: TRBD1
j_call: TRBJ1-1
clone_size: .
cdr3_nt: TGTGCCAGCAGCCCCCGACAGGGAATGAACACTGAAGCTTTCTTT
cdr3_aa: CASSPRQGMNTEAFF

v_call: TRBV11-2
d_call: .
j_call: TRBJ1-1
clone_size: .
cdr3_nt: TGTGCCAGCAGCTTAGAATTCAGTGGAGGAACGGCTCTCATGAACACTGAAGCTTTCTTT
cdr3_aa: CASSLEFSGGTALMNTEAFF

v_call: TRBV18
d_call: .
j_call: TRBJ1-1
clone_size: .
cdr3_nt: TGTGCCAACTCCCCTTCGAACACTGAAGCTTTCTTT
cdr3_aa: CANSPSNTEAFF

v_call: TRBV6-6
d_call: .
j_call: TRBJ1-2
clone_size: .
cdr3_nt: TGTGCCAGCAGTTACGGCGGGGAGGTCGAAGGCTACACCTTC
cdr3_aa: CASSYGGEVEGYTF

v_call: TRBV6-2/TRBV6-3
d_call: .
j_call: TRBJ2-5
clone_size: .
cdr3_nt: TGTGCCAGCAGCTCAGTGCTCGGGGAGACCCAGTACTTC
cdr3_aa: CASSSVLGETQYF